These 27 T cell receptor beta chains originate from one sample sequenced in a study of blood T cell repertoires in COVID-19. TCRdb keeps only in-frame clones here, not all; method: immunoSEQ multiplex PCR. Here the sample spans over 45,000 clones, 82% being singletons. The sequenced material came from peripheral blood. The receptors here all came from a man in his forties with acute or convalescent COVID-19.

This chain connects TRBV9 to TRBJ2-2; TRBD1 is a possible D gene (5 bases). The CDR3 loop spans 15 amino acids. Per the germline V gene, CDR1 is SGDLS and CDR2 is YYNGEE. V lost 0 bases and J lost 4, with 10 bases in between. In nucleotides, the CDR3 is TGTGCCAGCAGCGTAGAGGGCAGGGCCACCGGGGAGCTGTTTTTT. Translated, it gives CASSVEGRATGELFF.

The gene calls are TRBV9 and TRBJ2-7; D is perhaps TRBD1 (5 bases). The V end lost 4 bases, the J end lost 4 bases, and 12 bases lay between the germline ends. Germline loops: CDR1 SGDLS, CDR2 YYNGEE. The CDR3 contains 13 residues. CDR3 nucleotide sequence: TGTGCCAGCAGCCCCCGTCCAGGGTACGAGCAGTACTTC. Translated, it gives CASSPRPGYEQYF. The entire variable domain, with the rest obtained from reference TRBV9 and TRBJ2-7, is as follows: DSGVTQTPKHLITATGQRVTLRCSPRSGDLSVYWYQQSLDQGLQFLIQYYNGEERAKGNILERFSAQQFPDLHSELNLSSLELGDSALYFCASSPRPGYEQYFGPGTRLTVT.

On this clone: The junction differs from germline at one of its ends, possibly a read error. The rearrangement uses TRBV19 and TRBJ1-6; 9 bases match TRBD1. CDR3 length equals 15 residues. Germline CDR1 is LNHDA and CDR2 is SQIVND (reference sequence). In DNA form, the CDR3 reads TGTGCCAGTAGTCTAGAGGGACAGGGAAGTTCACCCCTCCACTTT. Protein: CASSLEGQGSSPLHF. Full variable domain (rest looked up from reference TRBV19 and TRBJ1-6): DGGITQSPKYLFRKEGQNVTLSCEQNLNHDAMYWYRQDPGQGLRLIYYSQIVNDFQKGDIAEGYSVSREKKESFPLTVTSAQKNPTAFYLCASSLEGQGSSPLHFGNGTRLTVT.

This clone was observed a handful of times. V gene TRBV9 combines with J gene TRBJ1-2; 7 bases match TRBD1. With 3 bases clipped from V and 3 bases from J, the junction kept 5 bases outside the gene matches. There are 14 residues in the CDR3. Per germline, CDR1 SGDLS and CDR2 YYNGEE. CDR3 coding DNA: TGTGCCAGCAGCGACGGAGGGGGCCACTATGGCTACACCTTC. Translation: CASSDGGGHYGYTF.

A few counts support this clone. V is TRBV21-1 and J is TRBJ1-1; the table names TRBD1, a call not compared with the DNA. TRBV21-1 constitutes a pseudogene. The CDR3 is made up of 14 amino acids. CDR3 residues: CASSRGGQVSEAFF. CDR3 coding DNA: TGTGCCAGCAGCAGGGGCGGACAGGTGTCTGAAGCTTTCTTT.

The chain has TRBV9 and TRBJ1-2; the match to TRBD1 covers 7 bases. V shed 4 bases, J shed 1 base, and the junction held 13 bases outside the gene matches. The CDR3 spans 17 residues. Looked up from germline, CDR1 is SGDLS and CDR2 is YYNGEE. CDR3 sequence: CASSSQPSGQINYGYTF. CDR3 DNA: TGTGCCAGCAGCAGCCAACCGTCGGGACAGATTAACTATGGCTACACCTTC.

CDR3 in DNA: TGTGCCAGCCTTACTAGGGGGCCATTGTATGAGCAGTTCTTC. It is translated as CASLTRGPLYEQFF. The chain carries TRBV28 and TRBJ2-1, with 7 bases that match TRBD1. Germline V lookup: CDR1 MDHEN, CDR2 SYDVKM. CDR3 length: 14 amino acids. J lost 8 bases, V lost 8 bases, and 12 bases had no gene match.

The chain joins TRBV4-1 to TRBJ2-7; a possible D gene is TRBD1 (5 bases). In germline, CDR1 is MGHRA, CDR2 YSYEKL. The CDR3 spans 13 residues. Trimming removed 1 base at V and 3 bases at J, with 7 bases between. The CDR3 nucleotides are TGCGCCAGCAGCCAAGTAGGGGTCTACGAGCAGTACTTC. It encodes CASSQVGVYEQYF.

V is TRBV27 and J is TRBJ2-5, with 11 nucleotides matching TRBD2. V lost 2 bases to trimming and J lost 4 bases; unmatched junction nucleotides: 0. CDR1 MNHEY and CDR2 SMNVEV come from the germline V gene (reference sequence). The CDR3 contains 14 residues. The CDR3 is CASSLLAGGETQYF. CDR3 nucleotides: TGTGCCAGCAGTTTACTAGCGGGGGGAGAGACCCAGTACTTC.

This clone came up once. The chain recombines TRBV6-1 with TRBJ2-7, with D maybe TRBD2 (7 bases). Trimming took 2 bases from V and 5 from J, leaving 16 bases between them. CDR1 is MNHNS and CDR2 is SASEGT in the germline V gene. This CDR3 contains 15 residues. The CDR3 loop reads CASSESWGGQNEQYF. CDR3 nucleotides: TGTGCCAGCAGTGAAAGTTGGGGGGGGCAAAACGAGCAGTACTTC.

The rearrangement uses TRBV7-2 and TRBJ2-1, with a tentative D call TRBD1 (6 bases). Trimming removed 5 bases from V and 8 bases from J, with 16 bases in between. CDR3 length: 14 amino acids. The V gene's germline CDR1 is SGHTA and CDR2 FQGNSA. The CDR3, as DNA: TGTGCCAGCAGCGGCCCCGACAGGTATCATGAGCAGTTCTTC. This translates into CASSGPDRYHEQFF.

The chain carries TRBV9 and TRBJ1-2; possible D gene TRBD1, 5 bases. Trimming cost V 2 bases and J 5 bases, with 7 bases left between them. The CDR3 spans 12 residues. Germline lookup yields CDR1 SGDLS and CDR2 YYNGEE. The CDR3 reads CASSVPGYGYTF. The DNA for the CDR3 is TGTGCCAGCAGCGTCCCAGGGTATGGCTACACCTTC.

The chain couples TRBV29-1 to TRBJ2-3; D perhaps matches TRBD2 (5 bases). Per the germline V gene, CDR1 is SQVTM and CDR2 is ANQGSEA. V lost 3 bases and J 2 bases, leaving 21 bases between the germline ends. The CDR3 has 17 residues. In DNA, the CDR3 is TGCAGCGTTGAGAGTTTCAGAGGGCAACTCTTCACAGATACGCAGTATTTT. Translation gives CSVESFRGQLFTDTQYF.

In its sample, this clone was seen once. The rearrangement joins TRBV18 to TRBJ1-2; no definite D call. Trimming took 0 bases from V and 4 from J, leaving 9 bases between them. This CDR3 comprises 14 residues. Germline CDR1 is KGHSH and CDR2 is LQKENI. DNA of the CDR3: TGTGCCAGCTCACCACCGCTAAGTACCTATGGCTACACCTTC. Translation gives CASSPPLSTYGYTF. The whole variable domain, filled in from reference TRBV18 and TRBJ1-2, reads NAGVMQNPRHLVRRRGQEARLRCSPMKGHSHVYWYRQLPEEGLKFMVYLQKENIIDESGMPKERFSAEFPKEGPSILRIQQVVRGDSAAYFCASSPPLSTYGYTFGSGTRLTVV.

CDR3 sequence: CASSELGDTYEQYF. DNA for the CDR3: TGCGCCAGCAGTGAACTGGGGGACACCTACGAGCAGTACTTC. The J gene is TRBJ2-7, the V gene TRBV10-1; D is possibly TRBD1 (6 bases). The ends were cut back, 3 bases at V and 2 bases at J, with 11 bases in the middle. Germline V gene data show CDR1 as WNHNN and CDR2 as SYGVQD (reference sequence). The CDR3 sequence is 14 residues long.

V gene TRBV27 combines with J gene TRBJ2-7, with D possibly TRBD2 on 5 matching bases. The CDR3 extends over 14 amino acids. Germline V gene data show CDR1 as MNHEY and CDR2 as SMNVEV (reference sequence). Between the trimmed V and J ends, which lost 11 bases and 3 bases, there was a span of 20 bases. The CDR3 loop is CASYPAGNRYEQYF. The CDR3 region has the DNA TGTGCCTCGTACCCGGCGGGCAACCGCTACGAGCAGTACTTC.

This clone occurred a few times. The chain recombines TRBV7-3 with TRBJ1-1; D is possibly TRBD1 (5 bases). Deletions cut 4 bases from V and 1 base from J, with 10 bases between. The CDR3 covers 14 residues. The V gene's germline CDR1 is SGHTA and CDR2 FQGTGA. In DNA form, the CDR3 reads TGTGCCAGCAGCTCGGTAGGGGAGAACACTGAAGCTTTCTTT. Its protein product is CASSSVGENTEAFF.

The V and J genes are TRBV9 and TRBJ1-3, with D unclear. Trimming stripped 1 base from V and 2 bases from J, with 7 bases between. Germline CDR1 is SGDLS and CDR2 is YYNGEE. There are 14 residues in the CDR3. The CDR3 nucleotides read TGTGCCAGCAGCGTAACCAACACTGGAAACACCATATATTTT. Translation gives CASSVTNTGNTIYF.

V is TRBV11-2 and J is TRBJ1-6; D call uncertain. Deletions cut 3 bases from V and 5 bases from J, with 5 bases between. Germline V gene lookup returns CDR1 SGHAT and CDR2 FQNNGV. The CDR3 covers 13 residues. The CDR3 is CASSFPNNSPLHF. The CDR3 DNA is TGTGCCAGCAGCTTCCCTAATAATTCACCCCTCCACTTT.

The chain links TRBV19 to TRBJ1-2; D unclear. CDR1 is LNHDA, CDR2 SQIVND, per germline (reference sequence). With 3 bases removed from V and 8 bases from J, the gap between germline ends came to 22 bases. CDR3 length: 16 residues. The CDR3 loop is CASSIKWRSLFGGYTF. CDR3 sequence (DNA): TGTGCCAGTAGTATTAAATGGAGATCCCTATTCGGGGGCTACACCTTC.

V and J are TRBV2 and TRBJ1-1, with a possible D match to TRBD1 (5 bases). Between the trimmed V and J ends, which lost 7 bases and 0 bases, there was a span of 12 bases. The germline V gene has CDR1 SNHLY and CDR2 FYNNEI. The CDR3 extends over 14 amino acids. The CDR3 region is CASIRDRMNTEAFF. The DNA for the CDR3 is TGTGCCAGCATTCGAGACAGAATGAACACTGAAGCTTTCTTT.

This chain connects TRBV12-3 or TRBV12-4 to TRBJ1-1; no clear D gene. The CDR3 covers 13 residues. The germline V and J ends were trimmed by 4 bases and 2 bases, with 8 bases remaining between them. CDR3 DNA sequence: TGTGCCAGCAGTTATCAGTTCAACACTGAAGCTTTCTTT. Amino acid sequence: CASSYQFNTEAFF.

This chain connects TRBV7-2 to TRBJ1-6; no firm D call. Trimming took off 4 bases at V and 8 bases at J, with 9 bases between the two ends. Germline assignment: CDR1 SGHTA and CDR2 FQGNSA. CDR3 length: 13 residues. CDR3 sequence: CASSYERDSPLHF. In nucleotides, the CDR3 is TGTGCCAGCAGCTATGAACGGGATTCACCCCTCCACTTT.

The chain uses TRBV24-1 and TRBJ1-1; 9 nucleotides line up with TRBD1. There are 19 residues in the CDR3. J lost 1 base, V lost 7 bases, and 18 bases had no gene match. Looked up from germline, CDR1 is KGHDR and CDR2 is SFDVKD. CDR3 coding DNA: TGTGCCACCAGCGCCGCTACAGGGGGCGCGACTCGTGGGAACACTGAAGCTTTCTTT. As protein: CATSAATGGATRGNTEAFF.

This clone was found once. This chain joins TRBV7-3 and TRBJ1-1, with 9 bases fitting TRBD1. The CDR3 contains 15 residues. With 4 bases clipped from V and 4 bases from J, the junction kept 7 bases outside the gene matches. The germline CDR1 and CDR2 sequences are SGHTA and FQGTGA. In DNA, the CDR3 is TGTGCCAGCAGCTCCTCTGACAGGGGGACCACTGAAGCTTTCTTT. Its translation: CASSSSDRGTTEAFF.

This rearrangement joins TRBV3-1 (or the pseudogene TRBV3-2) to TRBJ1-1; possibly TRBD1 for D (6 bases). The ends were cut back, 0 bases at V and 6 bases at J, with 14 bases in the middle. Germline CDR1 LGHDT, CDR2 YNNKEL (reference sequence). CDR3 length: 15 amino acids. The CDR3 spells CASSQDRGSLPEAFF. The DNA of the CDR3 is TGTGCCAGCAGCCAAGATAGGGGGTCTTTACCTGAAGCTTTCTTT.

This clone was detected many times. The rearrangement joins TRBV5-1 to TRBJ1-2; D is perhaps TRBD1 (6 bases). Germline V lookup: CDR1 SGHRS, CDR2 YFSETQ. The CDR3 runs 13 residues. Trimming took off 0 bases at V and 8 bases at J, with 11 bases between the two ends. DNA for the CDR3: TGCGCCAGCAGCTTGGACAGGGATTGGGGCTACACCTTC. Translating it yields CASSLDRDWGYTF.